This paragraph covers one T cell receptor (beta chain) sequence. Its antigen target is currently unknown. Per-base qualities were not stored, and no clone one base away is much larger. One collaborating source in Seattle enrolled patients while the patients were actively infected and followed the patients over time throughout the course of disease. Whole blood was collected in K2EDTA tubes by collaborating institutions according to the institutions' own protocols. For TCRbeta analysis, collaborators shipped samples as frozen whole blood, isolated PBMCs, or DNA extracted from either of those sample types. The cysteine opens and the phenylalanine closes a CDR3 of 15 amino acids. Only the CDR3 DNA is retained, 45 bases long and in frame from the first base. CDR1 SGDLS and CDR2 YYNGEE are derived from the germline V gene. V is reduced by 3 bases and J by 0 bases, leaving a spacing of 9 bases between them.

The record originates from a study of blood T cell repertoires in COVID-19 (dated by TCRdb to the early 2020s). Study-level background: Collaborator samples came from the United States, Italy and Spain and covered acute and convalescent phases of COVID-19. The material from the prospective study consisted of cDNA or gDNA derived from T cells, B-cell-depleted T cells, or PBMCs. Deeply sampled blood TCRbeta repertoires from subjects exposed to, actively infected with, or recovered from COVID-19 were included in the dataset. The repertoires were released in a freely available public database meant as a resource for research on the immune response to SARS-CoV-2. The samples were drawn from the first 160 participants of the ongoing ImmuneRACE study and from 1,254 subjects provided by 6 global collaborators. Sample metadata almost always included a de-identified subject ID, COVID-19 status, age in years and sex. Where available, HLA class I and class II types were taken from metadata supplied by the sample provider and were not determined by assay-based typing. Here is what the overall study found, with its caveats: The quantity of clinical and demographic metadata differed by source and by participant and was supplied without curation.

TCRbeta CDR3 regions were amplified from genomic DNA by means of the immunoSEQ Assay, a bias-controlled multiplex PCR. The study's own analysis went as follows. The number of nucleated cells in each sample was estimated from the amplification of reference gene primers within the assay. To quantify the absolute abundance of each unique TCRbeta CDR3 rearrangement, sequence reads were collapsed and filtered. For each sample, productive Simpson clonality was calculated as the square root of Simpson's diversity index across productive rearrangements. Not all clones reach the TCRdb copy of this immuneACCESS table, which keeps in-frame sequences only. Checked studies attribute under half of the gap to unresolved V genes and leave the rest unexplained. D and trimming were read from the DNA, whereas the V and J calls and clone size are those reported in that table. Recorded for this sample are around 360,000 clones; 80% to 90% of them occurred a single time. Jointly, the top ten make up 8% to 13% of the sample.

The TCR was taken from a woman aged 25-40 years with COVID-19, enrolled during active disease. Sequencing input: peripheral blood. Rearrangement joined TRBV9 to TRBJ2-2; no D segment can be confidently identified. CDR3 sequence: CASSGLMSNTGELFF. The DNA sequence is given as TGTGCCAGCAGCGGACTGATGTCGAACACCGGGGAGCTGTTTTTT.